Detailed here is one T cell receptor (beta chain). In the original processing: Amplification of reference gene primers provided the estimated nucleated cell counts. The table came from immunoSEQ multiplex PCR; TCRdb's copy has only in-frame clones and leaves some out. V and J calls and clone size are those listed in that table; D and trimming were worked out from the DNA. In the table there are under 200,000 clones, approximately 86% of which are singletons. The CDR3 covers 14 residues. CDR1 and CDR2 from the germline V gene are SGHTA and FQGNSA. The V end lost 5 bases, the J end lost 5 bases, and 12 bases lay between the germline ends. The sample comes from a study of blood T cell repertoires in COVID-19. The overall study: COVID-19 samples collected from the United States, Italy and Spain covered acute and convalescent phases. The cDNA or gDNA used as material had been derived from T cells, B-cell-depleted T cells, or PBMCs.

Recruitment covered some 25 US areas and drew participants whose ages spanned roughly 18 to 90 years. This receptor was taken from an older woman with acute COVID-19. This chain connects TRBV7-2 to TRBJ1-4; D ambiguous. Sequenced sample: PBMCs or T cells enriched from blood (not recorded which). Here the CDR3 reads CASSTRESNEKLFF. The CDR3 DNA reads as TGTGCCAGCAGCACCCGGGAAAGCAATGAAAAACTGTTTTTT.